Detailed here is one T cell receptor (beta chain). This entry belongs to a study of T cell changes during pregnancy in multiple sclerosis. Method: immunoSEQ multiplex PCR; TCRdb's copy keeps in-frame clones and lacks some. The sample contains around 40,000 clones, 85% to 95% of which appear only once. The specimen was CD4+ T cells from peripheral blood mononuclear cells, collected in the second trimester of pregnancy. The sequence was collected from a female donor with multiple sclerosis, enrolled in a pregnancy study.

The CDR3 loop is CASSLAAEERTDTQYF. DNA of the CDR3: TGCGCCAGCAGCTTGGCCGCGGAGGAACGCACAGATACGCAGTATTTT. The rearrangement joins TRBV5-1 to TRBJ2-3; the D gene is possibly TRBD2 (5 bases). The CDR3 consists of 16 residues. Germline assignment: CDR1 SGHRS and CDR2 YFSETQ. With 0 bases removed from V and 1 base from J, the gap between germline ends came to 12 bases.